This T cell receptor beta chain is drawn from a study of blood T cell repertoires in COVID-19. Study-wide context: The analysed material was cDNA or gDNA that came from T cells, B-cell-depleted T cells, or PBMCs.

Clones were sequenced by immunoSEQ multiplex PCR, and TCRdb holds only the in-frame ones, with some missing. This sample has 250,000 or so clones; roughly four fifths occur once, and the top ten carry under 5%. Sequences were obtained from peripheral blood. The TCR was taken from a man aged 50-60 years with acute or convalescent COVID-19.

The CDR3: CASSSRQTYTDTQYF. In DNA, the CDR3 is TGTGCCAGTAGTTCCCGACAGACTTACACAGATACGCAGTATTTT. The rearrangement uses TRBV19 and TRBJ2-3, with D maybe TRBD1 (5 bases). In germline, CDR1 is LNHDA, CDR2 SQIVND (reference sequence). The CDR3 has 15 amino acids. The V and J ends lost 5 bases and 2 bases respectively, with 14 bases between them.